Reported below is one T cell receptor (beta chain). No antigen is known for it. This specimen belongs to a study of response to subunit inactivated influenza vaccine. Study-level results: With each seasonal influenza vaccination, the authors suggested, few new T cells are recruited.

TCRdb re-derived calls from the RT-PCR reads in MiXCR, one entry per CDR3 protein. The data contain around 570,000 distinct CDR3 sequences, 7.5% to 8.5% of them seen just once; the ten biggest clones take up over 10%. The CDR3 has 14 amino acids. Between the trimmed V and J ends, which lost 6 bases and 0 bases, there was a span of 9 bases. In germline, CDR1 is MGHRA, CDR2 YSYEKL. This specimen consisted of PBMCs from blood, obtained around 25 months after vaccination. The chain carries TRBV4-1 and TRBJ2-1, with D maybe TRBD1 (5 bases). This clonotype was obtained from a man between 50 and 69 years old who received an inactivated influenza vaccine. Here the CDR3 DNA reads TGCGCCAGCAGGGACATGAGCTCCTACAATGAGCAGTTCTTC. It translates to CASRDMSSYNEQFF.